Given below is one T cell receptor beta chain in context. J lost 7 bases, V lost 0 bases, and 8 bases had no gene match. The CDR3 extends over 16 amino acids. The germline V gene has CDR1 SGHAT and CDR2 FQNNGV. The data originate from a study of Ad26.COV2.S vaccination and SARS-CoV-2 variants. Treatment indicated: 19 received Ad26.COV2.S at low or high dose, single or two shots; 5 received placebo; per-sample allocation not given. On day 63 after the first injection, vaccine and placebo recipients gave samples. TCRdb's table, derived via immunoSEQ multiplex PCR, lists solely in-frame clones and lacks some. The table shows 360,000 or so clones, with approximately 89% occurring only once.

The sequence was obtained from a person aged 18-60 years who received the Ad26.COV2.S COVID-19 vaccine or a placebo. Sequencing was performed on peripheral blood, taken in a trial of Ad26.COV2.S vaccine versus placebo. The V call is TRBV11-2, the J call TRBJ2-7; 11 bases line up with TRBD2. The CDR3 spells CASSLDRLAGLWEQYF. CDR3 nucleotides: TGTGCCAGCAGCTTAGACCGACTAGCGGGATTGTGGGAGCAGTACTTC.